This T cell receptor (beta chain) was recovered during a study of CD8 T cells in ankylosing spondylitis. Study results and limitations: Significant enrichment of disease-linked clones was reportedly seen in matched ankylosing spondylitis synovial fluid. Made up of under ten highly homologous variants, a TCR beta motif appeared characteristic of ankylosing spondylitis blood. Relatively rare in peripheral blood, disease-linked clones were also CD8+. Earlier reports found some motif variants in synovial fluid and blood in reactive arthritis.

Germline V gene lookup returns CDR1 SEHNR and CDR2 FQNEAQ (reference sequence). This CDR3 contains 13 residues. The V and J ends lost 2 bases and 4 bases respectively, with 8 bases between them. Quantitative 5'-RACE was performed with molecular barcodes, and it yielded the TCR beta libraries. MiXCR, applied by TCRdb to the 5' RACE reads, yields one record per CDR3 protein. The table lists over 200,000 distinct CDR3 sequences, roughly 18% of them singletons. This clonotype turned up a few times. Its antigen is not known. The V and J genes are TRBV7-9 and TRBJ1-1, with TRBD1 as a possible D gene (5 bases). The sample consisted of blood, either unsorted or a sorted T cell fraction (not recorded which). The origin of this receptor is a male donor with ankylosing spondylitis. CDR3 residues: CASSLPGPTEAFF. The CDR3 nucleotides are TGTGCCAGCAGCTTACCAGGGCCCACTGAAGCTTTCTTT.